Listed here is a single T cell receptor (beta chain). Its antigen remains unidentified. The protocol was immunoSEQ multiplex PCR, while the TCRdb copy is restricted to in-frame clones and leaves out a portion. Among some 110,000 clones listed, roughly nine tenths were seen once. The record originates from a study of graft-versus-host responses after intestinal transplantation. Study details: Multivisceral, liver-intestinal, or isolated intestinal transplants were performed in recipients. Among the recipients, all got anti-thymocyte globulin induction and then tacrolimus and steroids for 3 to 4 years. Study-level points and caveats: Across patients carrying graft-donor T cell macrochimerism, allografts held high graft-versus-host to host-versus-graft clonal ratios.

CDR1 and CDR2 (germline): ENHRY, SYGVKD. The CDR3 spans 12 residues. V lost 10 bases, J lost 3 bases, and 5 bases stayed unmatched. This sequence was found in a human donor who was the organ donor for an intestinal transplant. The chain combines TRBV10-3 with TRBJ1-1; TRBD1 aligns across 7 bases. This specimen was unstimulated CD4+ T cells sorted from spleen or lymph node cells, taken before transplant. The CDR3 loop reads CATGRGYTEAFF. The CDR3 bases are TGTGCCACAGGCAGGGGGTACACTGAAGCTTTCTTT.